This T cell receptor (beta chain) was recorded in a study of OX40 agonist ivuxolimab in advanced cancers. Regarding the complete study: The costimulatory receptor OX40 (CD134) was targeted by ivuxolimab, a fully human IgG2 agonistic monoclonal antibody. Prior anti-PD-1, anti-PD-L1 or anti-CTLA-4 therapy was permitted, and 30% to 45% of dose-escalation patients had received checkpoint inhibitors. The dose-escalation cohort was approximately 83% male with a mean age of approximately 60 years, ranging from roughly 20 to 80. Partial responses were achieved by three dose-escalation patients, of whom one had hepatocellular carcinoma and two had cutaneous melanoma. Peripheral TCRbeta sequencing was intended to test whether TCR sequence diversity was altered and clonal T-cell expansion was caused by ivuxolimab. Intravenous ivuxolimab was administered to patients every 2 weeks at six dose levels: 0.01, 0.1, 0.3, 1.5, 3 and 10 mg/kg. Of the 50 to 55 dose-escalation patients, hepatocellular carcinoma was present in roughly 19, melanoma in approximately 15, renal cell carcinoma in 9 and head and neck cancer in 9. The paper reports the monotherapy dose-escalation portion (N of about 47 patients) of the phase I ivuxolimab trial.

Patients with a history of autoimmune disease or receiving systemic immunosuppression were excluded from the trial. Peripheral blood for TCR sequencing was collected from all dose cohorts at baseline, on cycle 4 day 1, and on cycle 7 day 1. The samples were taken from a phase I, first-in-human, multicenter, open-label dose-escalation trial of ivuxolimab. Adults with locally advanced or metastatic melanoma, renal cell, hepatocellular, or head and neck squamous cell carcinoma were enrolled in the trial. Before TCR sequencing, CD4+ T cells and CD8+ T cells were sorted from peripheral blood as separate populations. For sequencing of the TCRbeta CDR3 region, genomic DNA was extracted from the sorted cells. The immunoSEQ Assay was used for sequencing of TCRbeta CDR3 regions. TCRdb retrieved this table from immuneACCESS and kept in-frame rearrangements only. Not all clones are present; in checked studies, unresolved V genes account for under half, and no reason is known for the remainder. This sample lists some 69,000 clones; 85% to 90% were detected once. Jointly, the top ten make up about 10% of the sample.

From cysteine to phenylalanine, the CDR3 is 16 amino acids long. Only the CDR3 DNA is retained, 48 bases long and in frame from the first base. Trimmed from V: 6 bases; trimmed from J: 1 base; junction bases lacking a gene match: 3. The germline V gene supplies CDR1 SGHTA and CDR2 FQGNSA. Broader findings and caveats from the paper: At doses of 0.1 to 3.0 mg/kg, clonal expansion of both CD4+ and CD8+ T cells in blood was seen between baseline and week 6. Low levels of normalized T-cell clonal expansion were also seen in some patients who did not respond. In partial responders in the 0.1-3.0 mg/kg groups, normalized peripheral clonal expansion was found to be among the lowest, especially among CD8+ T cells. Which antigens the clonally expanded peripheral T cells were specific for was not determined. After ivuxolimab, CD8+ T cells had more expanded clones than CD4+ T cells on average.

In the case of this clone: It lacks a known antigen. Per-base quality was not reported, and no clone a single base away is much larger than it.

This sample comprised CD4+ or CD8+ T cells sorted from blood, obtained in a trial of the OX40 agonist ivuxolimab. This clonotype was obtained from an adult with an advanced solid tumor such as melanoma, head and neck, liver or kidney cancer. The V and J genes are TRBV7-2 and TRBJ2-1; TRBD2 lines up with 13 middle nucleotides. Read as DNA, the sequence is TGTGCCAGCAGGACGGGACTAGCGGGATCCTACAATGAGCAGTTCTTC. This sequence encodes CASRTGLAGSYNEQFF.